This passage covers 15 T cell receptor beta chains from one sample sequenced in a study of control samples from healthy donors and cancer patients. Libraries were prepared by immunoSEQ multiplex PCR; TCRdb keeps only in-frame clonotypes and omits some of them. This sample has roughly 80,000 clones; about 90% occur once, and the top ten carry 1.5% to 2%. The specimen was PBMCs. These receptors came from a woman aged 55 to 70 with head and neck cancer.

This clone showed up just once. The gene calls are TRBV5-1 and TRBJ2-2, with D perhaps assigned TRBD1 or TRBD2 (5 bases each). Trimming left V 4 bases short and J 1 base short, with 11 bases between. The CDR3 has 15 residues. In germline, CDR1 is SGHRS, CDR2 YFSETQ. The CDR3: CASSVRDQNTGELFF. CDR3 DNA: TGCGCCAGCAGCGTCCGGGACCAGAACACCGGGGAGCTGTTTTTT. Filled out from reference TRBV5-1 and TRBJ2-2, the complete variable domain reads KAGVTQTPRYLIKTRGQQVTLSCSPISGHRSVSWYQQTPGQGLQFLFEYFSETQRNKGNFPGRFSGRQFSNSRSEMNVSTLELGDSALYLCASSVRDQNTGELFFGEGSRLTVL.

The rearrangement links TRBV6-5 to TRBJ2-1; maybe TRBD2 (6 bases). Trimming left V 6 bases short and J 9 bases short, with 12 bases between. CDR3 length: 12 residues. Germline values: CDR1 MNHEY, CDR2 SVGAGI. This chain's CDR3 is CASRRLVPEQFF. CDR3 bases: TGTGCCAGCAGAAGACTAGTCCCTGAGCAGTTCTTC.

The chain has TRBV25-1 and TRBJ2-7; a possible D gene is TRBD2 (5 bases). Germline CDR1 and CDR2: MGHDK and SYGVNS. V lost 4 bases and J lost 2, with 12 bases in between. The length of the CDR3 is 14 residues. Written as DNA, the CDR3 is TGTGCCAGCAGTGGGGGAACCGGGGCCTACGAGCAGTACTTC. Its protein is CASSGGTGAYEQYF.

The CDR3 spells CASSLTAVAYNSPLHF. CDR3 sequence (DNA): TGTGCCAGTAGTCTGACAGCGGTGGCCTATAATTCACCCCTCCACTTT. This chain joins TRBV19 and TRBJ1-6, with D possibly TRBD1 on 5 matching bases. The V gene's germline CDR1 is LNHDA and CDR2 SQIVND (reference sequence). CDR3 length equals 16 residues. Deletions cut 5 bases from V and 2 bases from J, with 13 bases between.

This chain connects TRBV27 to TRBJ2-1; 7 bases line up with TRBD2. Unmatched junction bases numbered 6, after V lost 3 bases and J lost 7 bases. The germline gives CDR1 MNHEY, CDR2 SMNVEV (reference sequence). The CDR3 totals 14 residues. The CDR3 coding sequence is TGTGCCAGCAGTTTCGGGACTACAAAGAATGAGCAGTTCTTC. Encoded protein: CASSFGTTKNEQFF.

The rearrangement links TRBV19 to TRBJ1-4; TRBD1 aligns across 8 bases. This CDR3 is 17 amino acids long. CDR1 and CDR2 from the germline V gene are LNHDA and SQIVND (reference sequence). V lost 8 bases, J lost 1 base, and 12 bases stayed unmatched. CDR3 DNA sequence: TGTGCCAGTCAGAGGGGCCAGGGGGCGCGAACTAATGAAAAACTGTTTTTT. This sequence encodes CASQRGQGARTNEKLFF. The whole variable domain, remainder taken from reference TRBV19 and TRBJ1-4, is DGGITQSPKYLFRKEGQNVTLSCEQNLNHDAMYWYRQDPGQGLRLIYYSQIVNDFQKGDIAEGYSVSREKKESFPLTVTSAQKNPTAFYLCASQRGQGARTNEKLFFGSGTQLSVL.

The chain combines TRBV19 with TRBJ2-1, with 11 bases that match TRBD2. CDR3 length: 17 amino acids. The germline V gene encodes CDR1 LNHDA and CDR2 SQIVND (reference sequence). J gave up 2 bases and V 5 bases, and 8 bases lay outside the gene matches. CDR3 in DNA: TGTGCCAGTAGTTCGTACAGACTAGCGGGAACCTACAATGAGCAGTTCTTC. Translation gives CASSSYRLAGTYNEQFF.

J is TRBJ2-1 and V is TRBV27; a weak D match, TRBD1 (6 bases). CDR3 length equals 16 residues. Trimming took 0 bases from V and 4 from J, leaving 13 bases between them. Germline lookup yields CDR1 MNHEY and CDR2 SMNVEV (reference sequence). The CDR3 DNA reads as TGTGCCAGCAGTTTATCCTATAGGACAGCATACAATGAGCAGTTCTTC. Encoded protein: CASSLSYRTAYNEQFF.

This chain links TRBV5-4 with TRBJ1-1, with TRBD1 matching over 8 bases. V lost 4 bases to trimming and J lost 5 bases; unmatched junction nucleotides: 10. Germline V gene lookup returns CDR1 SGHNT and CDR2 YYREEE (reference sequence). The CDR3 runs to 15 residues. This CDR3 is CASSMGRGLRTEAFF. DNA for the CDR3: TGTGCCAGCAGCATGGGCAGGGGGCTGAGGACTGAAGCTTTCTTT.

The rearrangement uses TRBV19 and TRBJ1-5; 7 positions match TRBD1. V lost 5 bases and J lost 5; bases outside the gene matches: 6. The CDR3 runs 14 residues. CDR1 and CDR2 from the germline V gene are LNHDA and SQIVND (reference sequence). The CDR3 here is CASSLLQGYQPQHF. In DNA, the CDR3 is TGTGCCAGTAGTTTATTACAGGGGTATCAGCCCCAGCATTTT. Filled out from reference TRBV19 and TRBJ1-5, the complete variable domain reads DGGITQSPKYLFRKEGQNVTLSCEQNLNHDAMYWYRQDPGQGLRLIYYSQIVNDFQKGDIAEGYSVSREKKESFPLTVTSAQKNPTAFYLCASSLLQGYQPQHFGDGTRLSIL.

J is TRBJ2-3 and V is TRBV5-3, with TRBD2 matching 7 bases. TRBV5-3 is an open reading frame, and its role is uncertain. After removal of 1 base from V and 4 bases from J, the junction contained 18 bases not matched to a gene. The CDR3 has 19 residues. As DNA, the CDR3 is TGTGCCAGAAGCTTGTATGACGGACCCCGGACTAGGAGGGCAGATACGCAGTATTTT. It codes for CARSLYDGPRTRRADTQYF.

The rearrangement uses TRBV29-1 and TRBJ2-1, with TRBD1 identical over 8 bases. CDR3 length: 15 amino acids. Trimming at V came to 7 bases and at J to 0 bases, leaving 8 bases not matched to a gene. Germline V lookup: CDR1 SQVTM, CDR2 ANQGSEA. The CDR3 loop is CSGGQGPSSYNEQFF. The CDR3 DNA follows: TGCAGCGGCGGACAGGGACCGTCCTCCTACAATGAGCAGTTCTTC.

V usage is TRBV7-8 and J usage is TRBJ2-5; 8 nucleotides align to TRBD1. The CDR3 extends over 14 amino acids. With 4 bases clipped from V and 5 bases from J, the junction kept 6 bases outside the gene matches. Germline V gene sequence: CDR1 SGHVS, CDR2 FQNEAQ. The CDR3 bases are TGTGCCAGCAGCTCCCCCAGGGGGCTGGAGACCCAGTACTTC. Its translation: CASSSPRGLETQYF.

The chain links TRBV5-1 to TRBJ2-1; TRBD2 matches 11 bases. After removal of 4 bases from V and 9 bases from J, the junction contained 18 bases not matched to a gene. The CDR3 contains 18 residues. Germline V gene sequence: CDR1 SGHRS, CDR2 YFSETQ. The CDR3 protein is CASSVGLPIAGGPGEQFF. For the CDR3, the DNA is TGCGCCAGCAGCGTCGGTCTCCCCATAGCGGGAGGGCCTGGTGAGCAGTTCTTC.

This chain joins TRBV2 and TRBJ1-6, with 8 nucleotides matching TRBD1. Trimming cost V 4 bases and J 5 bases; bases outside gene matches: 7. The CDR3 is 16 residues long. Germline CDR1 reads SNHLY; CDR2 reads FYNNEI. Here the CDR3 DNA reads TGTGCCAGCAGTGGACAGGGGATCGGCAATAATTCACCCCTCCACTTT. The encoded protein is CASSGQGIGNNSPLHF.